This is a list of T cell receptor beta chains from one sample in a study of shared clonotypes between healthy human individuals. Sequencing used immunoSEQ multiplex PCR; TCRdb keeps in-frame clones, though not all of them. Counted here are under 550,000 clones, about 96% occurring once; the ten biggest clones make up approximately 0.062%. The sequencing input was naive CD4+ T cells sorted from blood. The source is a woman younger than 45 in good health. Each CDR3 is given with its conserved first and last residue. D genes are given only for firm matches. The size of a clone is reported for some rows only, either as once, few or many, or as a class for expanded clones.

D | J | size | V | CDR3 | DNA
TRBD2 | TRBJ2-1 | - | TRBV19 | CASSIAAGGPEQFF | TGTGCCAGTAGTATCGCGGCGGGAGGGCCTGAGCAGTTCTTC
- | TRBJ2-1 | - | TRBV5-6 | CASSSAEEQFF | TGTGCCAGCAGCTCGGCGGAAGAGCAGTTCTTC
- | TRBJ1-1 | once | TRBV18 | CASSQGGDTEAFF | TGTGCCAGCTCCCAGGGAGGTGACACTGAAGCTTTCTTT
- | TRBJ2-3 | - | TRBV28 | CASSQTSDTQYF | TGTGCCAGCAGCCAGACCTCCGATACGCAGTATTTT
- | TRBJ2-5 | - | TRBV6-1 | CALGRETQYF | TGTGCCCTCGGGCGAGAGACCCAGTACTTC
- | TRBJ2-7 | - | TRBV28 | CASSFPTNSYEQYF | TGTGCCAGCAGTTTTCCCACGAACTCCTACGAGCAGTACTTC
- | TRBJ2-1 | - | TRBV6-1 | CASGGAAPGNEQFF | TGTGCCAGCGGGGGGGCAGCGCCTGGAAATGAGCAGTTCTTC
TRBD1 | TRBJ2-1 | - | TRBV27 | CASSGRGPGNEQFF | TGTGCCAGCAGTGGCAGGGGGCCGGGGAATGAGCAGTTCTTC
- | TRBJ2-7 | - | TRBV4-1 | CASSLSPFTPAYEQYF | TGCGCCAGCAGCCTTTCGCCTTTTACGCCGGCCTACGAGCAGTACTTC
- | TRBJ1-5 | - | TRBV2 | CASSLDQPQHF | TGTGCCAGCAGTCTCGATCAGCCCCAGCATTTT
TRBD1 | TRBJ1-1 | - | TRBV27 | CASSRALTGWNTEAFF | TGTGCCAGCAGTCGAGCCTTGACAGGGTGGAACACTGAAGCTTTCTTT
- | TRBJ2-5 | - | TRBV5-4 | CASSLGGRTPAEQYF | TGTGCCAGCAGCTTGGGAGGGCGGACTCCTGCAGAGCAGTACTTC
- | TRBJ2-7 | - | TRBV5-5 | CASSFEDSLSYEQYF | TGTGCCAGCAGCTTTGAAGACAGTCTATCCTACGAGCAGTACTTC
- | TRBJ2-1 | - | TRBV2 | CASTGTRSSYNEQFF | TGTGCCAGCACCGGGACTCGTAGCTCCTACAATGAGCAGTTCTTC
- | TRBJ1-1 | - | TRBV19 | CASSMSLGESEAFF | TGTGCCAGTAGTATGTCATTGGGAGAAAGTGAAGCTTTCTTT
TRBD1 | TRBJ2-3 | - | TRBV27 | CASSLRAPGTGTSTDTQYF | TGTGCCAGCAGTTTAAGGGCCCCCGGGACAGGGACTAGCACAGATACGCAGTATTTT
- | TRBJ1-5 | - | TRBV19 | CASTNPPGVGNQPQHF | TGTGCCAGTACCAATCCCCCAGGGGTGGGAAATCAGCCCCAGCATTTT
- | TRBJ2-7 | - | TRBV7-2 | CASSLRGSGSGVSYEQYF | TGTGCCAGCAGCTTAAGGGGGAGCGGTTCGGGAGTCTCCTACGAGCAGTACTTC
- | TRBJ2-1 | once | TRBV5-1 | CASSLGFHSGDEQFF | TGCGCCAGCAGCTTGGGGTTTCACTCGGGGGATGAGCAGTTCTTC
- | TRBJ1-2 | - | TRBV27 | CASSFIGADSRGYGYTF | TGTGCCAGCAGTTTTATTGGGGCAGACTCGCGGGGCTATGGCTACACCTTC
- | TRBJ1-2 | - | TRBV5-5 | CASSFWIPNYGYTF | TGTGCCAGCAGCTTTTGGATTCCAAACTATGGCTACACCTTC
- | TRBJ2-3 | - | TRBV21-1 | CASSRLAGGPLTDTQYF | TGTGCCAGCAGCAGACTAGCGGGAGGGCCACTCACAGATACGCAGTATTTT
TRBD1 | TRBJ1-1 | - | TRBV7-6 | CASSLGGGTGDRDTEAFF | TGTGCCAGCAGCTTAGGGGGAGGGACAGGGGATCGGGACACTGAAGCTTTCTTT
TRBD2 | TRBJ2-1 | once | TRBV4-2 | CASSLKTSGENNEQFF | TGTGCCAGCAGCCTTAAGACTAGCGGAGAAAACAATGAGCAGTTCTTC
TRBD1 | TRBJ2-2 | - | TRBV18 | CASSPPGQGASGELFF | TGTGCCAGCTCCCCCCCGGGACAGGGGGCGTCGGGGGAGCTGTTTTTT
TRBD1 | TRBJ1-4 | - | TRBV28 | CASSTQGRGEKLFF | TGTGCCAGCAGCACACAGGGGAGGGGGGAAAAACTGTTTTTT
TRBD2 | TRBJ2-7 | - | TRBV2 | CASSEMGLATYEQYF | TGTGCCAGCAGTGAAATGGGACTAGCGACGTACGAGCAGTACTTC
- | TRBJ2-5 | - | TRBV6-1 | CASRDGWRSQETQYF | TGTGCCAGCAGGGACGGGTGGCGGAGCCAAGAGACCCAGTACTTC
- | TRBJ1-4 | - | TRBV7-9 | CASSLSTGTTNEKLFF | TGTGCCAGCAGCTTATCGACGGGAACAACTAATGAAAAACTGTTTTTT
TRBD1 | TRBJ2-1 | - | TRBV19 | CASSRGQGPSDEQFF | TGTGCCAGTAGCCGGGGACAGGGCCCGTCAGATGAGCAGTTCTTC
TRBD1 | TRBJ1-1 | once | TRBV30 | CAWSVQGARAEAFF | TGTGCCTGGAGTGTTCAGGGGGCGAGGGCTGAAGCTTTCTTT
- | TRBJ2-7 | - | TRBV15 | CATSRDVRTYEQYF | TGTGCCACCAGCAGAGATGTGAGGACCTACGAGCAGTACTTC
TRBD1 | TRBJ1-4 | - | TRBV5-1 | CASSLTGGALTNEKLFF | TGCGCCAGCAGCTTGACAGGGGGCGCGTTAACTAATGAAAAACTGTTTTTT
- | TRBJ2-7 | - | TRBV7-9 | CASSLVRGGRAVSYEQYF | TGTGCCAGCAGCTTAGTCAGGGGTGGGCGGGCAGTCTCCTACGAGCAGTACTTC
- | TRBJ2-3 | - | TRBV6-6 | CASSDTTSTDTQYF | TGTGCCAGCTCAGATACTACTAGCACAGATACGCAGTATTTT
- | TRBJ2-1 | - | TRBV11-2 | CASSLVGSRGEQFF | TGTGCCAGCAGCTTAGTAGGTAGCCGGGGTGAGCAGTTCTTC
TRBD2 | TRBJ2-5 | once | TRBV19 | CASSIAAGRRETQYF | TGTGCCAGTAGTATTGCAGCGGGAAGACGAGAGACCCAGTACTTC